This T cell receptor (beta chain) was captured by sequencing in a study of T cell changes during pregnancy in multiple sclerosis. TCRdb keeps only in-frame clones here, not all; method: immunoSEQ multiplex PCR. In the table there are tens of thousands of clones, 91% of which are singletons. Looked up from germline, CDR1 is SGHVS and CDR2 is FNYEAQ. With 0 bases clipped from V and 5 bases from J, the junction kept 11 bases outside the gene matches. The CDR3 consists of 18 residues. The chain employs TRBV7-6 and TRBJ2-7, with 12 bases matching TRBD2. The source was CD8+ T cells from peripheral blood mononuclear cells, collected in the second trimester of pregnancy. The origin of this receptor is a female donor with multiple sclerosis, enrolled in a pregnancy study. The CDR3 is CASSLAFGLAGRKDEQYF. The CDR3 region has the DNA TGTGCCAGCAGCTTAGCATTTGGACTAGCGGGAAGGAAAGACGAGCAGTACTTC.